What follows are 4 T cell receptor beta chains derived from one specimen sequenced in a study of blood T cell repertoires in COVID-19. Method: immunoSEQ multiplex PCR; TCRdb's copy keeps in-frame clones and lacks some. The data show under 150,000 clones, around 83% seen once. Sequencing was performed on peripheral blood. These receptor sequences come from a man aged 40-50 years with active or convalescent COVID-19.

The chain employs TRBV5-4 and TRBJ2-3; TRBD1 aligns across 9 bases. Germline assignment: CDR1 SGHNT and CDR2 YYREEE (reference sequence). The V gene end was trimmed by 4 bases and the J gene end by 6 bases; junction bases not matched to a gene: 6. This CDR3 is built from 14 residues. CDR3 sequence (DNA): TGTGCCAGCAGCCCGGACAGGGGTCAGGATACGCAGTATTTT. Translation gives CASSPDRGQDTQYF. Complete variable domain (other parts from reference TRBV5-4 and TRBJ2-3): ETGVTQSPTHLIKTRGQQVTLRCSSQSGHNTVSWYQQALGQGPQFIFQYYREEENGRGNFPPRFSGLQFPNYSSELNVNALELDDSALYLCASSPDRGQDTQYFGPGTRLTVL.

The chain recombines TRBV19 with TRBJ2-3; D unclear. CDR1 is LNHDA and CDR2 is SQIVND in the germline V gene (reference sequence). Trimming pared 4 bases from V and 3 bases from J, leaving 5 bases between. The CDR3 consists of 12 residues. The CDR3 here is CASSTRTDTQYF. The CDR3 DNA reads as TGTGCCAGTAGTACTCGGACAGATACGCAGTATTTT.

The chain employs TRBV7-2 and TRBJ1-5; perhaps TRBD1 as D (5 bases). The CDR3 is 12 residues long. V lost 8 bases, J lost 1 base, and 6 bases lay in between. Germline-derived CDR1 and CDR2 are SGHTA and FQGNSA. CDR3 protein: CASGGSNQPQHF. Written as DNA, the CDR3 is TGTGCCAGCGGGGGGAGCAATCAGCCCCAGCATTTT.

This sequence joins TRBV7-9 and TRBJ1-5, with 7 bases lining up with TRBD1. The V segment lost 6 bases and the J segment 0 bases; nucleotides outside the gene matches: 5. The CDR3 has 15 residues. Germline loops: CDR1 SEHNR, CDR2 FQNEAQ (reference sequence). Here the CDR3 DNA reads TGTGCCAGCAGGCCGACAGGGTATAGCAATCAGCCCCAGCATTTT. It yields the protein CASRPTGYSNQPQHF.